A single sample is the source of the 27 T cell receptor beta chains below, sequenced in a study of neoadjuvant anti-PD-1 for oral cavity cancer. TCRdb's table, derived via immunoSEQ multiplex PCR, lists solely in-frame clones and lacks some. This table has some 12,000 clones, roughly 70% appearing once. The sequenced sample was tumor tissue, obtained before nivolumab (anti-PD-1) treatment. The receptors come from a person aged 40-85 years with oral cavity squamous cell carcinoma. The donor label of this sample is uncertain.

The chain links TRBV19 to TRBJ2-1; D is possibly TRBD1 or TRBD2 (6 bases each). The V gene's germline CDR1 is LNHDA and CDR2 SQIVND (reference sequence). The CDR3 is 16 amino acids. The germline V and J ends were trimmed by 3 bases and 4 bases, with 16 bases remaining between them. The chain's CDR3 is CASSMVGVGGYNEQFF. In DNA form, the CDR3 reads TGTGCCAGTAGTATGGTGGGAGTAGGGGGGTACAATGAGCAGTTCTTC.

The chain recombines TRBV2 with TRBJ2-7; 9 nucleotides align to TRBD2. CDR3 length: 14 amino acids. In germline, CDR1 is SNHLY, CDR2 FYNNEI. Trimming at V came to 6 bases and at J to 6 bases, leaving 9 bases not matched to a gene. CDR3 nucleotide sequence: TGTGCCAGCAGGAGAGGCGGGGGGGCTGGCGAGCAGTACTTC. Its protein is CASRRGGGAGEQYF.

A single count supports this clone. The chain joins TRBV29-1 to TRBJ2-1, with D perhaps given as TRBD1 or TRBD2 (7 bases each). CDR1 and CDR2 (germline): SQVTM, ANQGSEA. V lost 7 bases to trimming and J lost 7 bases, with 20 bases between them. The CDR3 spans 14 residues. The CDR3 protein is CSGVPWQGGNEQFF. CDR3 coding DNA: TGCAGCGGTGTACCGTGGCAGGGGGGGAATGAGCAGTTCTTC.

V gene TRBV2 combines with J gene TRBJ2-2; unclear D gene. V dropped 6 bases and J dropped 0 bases, with 8 bases sitting between them. The germline V gene has CDR1 SNHLY and CDR2 FYNNEI. The CDR3 covers 14 residues. The DNA for the CDR3 is TGTGCCAGCAGGCCAGGCACGAACACCGGGGAGCTGTTTTTT. This sequence encodes CASRPGTNTGELFF.

The genes are TRBV19 and TRBJ2-2, with 8 bases lining up with TRBD2. Losses at the gene ends were 3 bases for V and 4 bases for J; bases not matched to a gene: 4. The CDR3 covers 15 residues. The germline CDR1 and CDR2 sequences are LNHDA and SQIVND (reference sequence). CDR3 nucleotides: TGTGCCAGTAGTATGACCAGCGGGGGCACCGGGGAGCTGTTTTTT. Protein: CASSMTSGGTGELFF. The full variable domain, with the rest looked up from reference TRBV19 and TRBJ2-2, is DGGITQSPKYLFRKEGQNVTLSCEQNLNHDAMYWYRQDPGQGLRLIYYSQIVNDFQKGDIAEGYSVSREKKESFPLTVTSAQKNPTAFYLCASSMTSGGTGELFFGEGSRLTVL.

The chain recombines TRBV15 with TRBJ2-3; TRBD2 agrees at 9 bases. Germline V lookup: CDR1 LNHNV, CDR2 YYDKDF (reference sequence). Germline trimming cut 1 base from V and 0 bases from J; bases unmatched to any gene: 8. The CDR3 loop spans 18 amino acids. The CDR3 bases are TGTGCCACCAGCAGAGGGGTTAGCGGGAGCGGAAGCACAGATACGCAGTATTTT. Translating it yields CATSRGVSGSGSTDTQYF.

This clone turned up a few times. This chain links TRBV19 with TRBJ1-2, with D possibly being TRBD1 (6 bases). V lost 6 bases to trimming and J lost 5 bases, with 16 bases between them. This CDR3 comprises 14 residues. CDR1 is LNHDA, CDR2 SQIVND, per germline (reference sequence). CDR3 DNA: TGTGCCAGTAGCTACTACACAGGGTCATATGGCTACACCTTC. Translating gives CASSYYTGSYGYTF.

The chain is built from TRBV5-1 and TRBJ1-4; 8 bases line up with TRBD1. Germline loops: CDR1 SGHRS, CDR2 YFSETQ. CDR3 length: 19 amino acids. The V and J ends lost 3 bases and 0 bases, in that order; junction bases with no gene match: 13. In nucleotides, the CDR3 is TGCGCCAGCAGCTCCCCGGCGGGGACAGGTGTTTCAACTAATGAAAAACTGTTTTTT. This encodes CASSSPAGTGVSTNEKLFF. Drawing the rest from reference TRBV5-1 and TRBJ1-4, the complete variable domain is KAGVTQTPRYLIKTRGQQVTLSCSPISGHRSVSWYQQTPGQGLQFLFEYFSETQRNKGNFPGRFSGRQFSNSRSEMNVSTLELGDSALYLCASSSPAGTGVSTNEKLFFGSGTQLSVL.

The V gene is TRBV15, the J gene TRBJ1-2, with D unclear. The V gene lost 6 bases and the J gene lost 4 bases, with 15 bases spanning the gap. This CDR3 has 14 residues. The germline gives CDR1 LNHNV, CDR2 YYDKDF (reference sequence). The CDR3 protein is CATREEQTRYGYTF. CDR3 DNA: TGTGCCACCAGGGAAGAGCAAACACGCTATGGCTACACCTTC.

This rearrangement joins TRBV6-1 to TRBJ2-2, with TRBD1 matching 11 bases. The CDR3 length is 14 residues. Germline V CDR1 and CDR2: MNHNS, SASEGT. Trimming at V came to 6 bases and at J to 3 bases, leaving 0 bases not matched to a gene. CDR3 residues: CASRGQGDTGELFF. The CDR3 nucleotides read TGTGCCAGCAGGGGACAGGGGGACACCGGGGAGCTGTTTTTT.

The chain uses TRBV6-1 and TRBJ1-6, with TRBD1 matching 8 bases. The length of the CDR3 is 14 residues. From germline, CDR1 is MNHNS and CDR2 SASEGT. Trimming took 7 bases from V and 9 from J; bases not matched to a gene: 8. In DNA, the CDR3 is TGTGCCAGCACTCCAGGACAGGGAGGTTCACCCCTCCACTTT. Translation: CASTPGQGGSPLHF.

This clone qualifies as medium-sized. The chain uses TRBV9 and TRBJ2-1; 8 bases match TRBD2. With 4 bases clipped from V and 8 bases from J, the junction kept 8 bases outside the gene matches. The CDR3 is 14 amino acids. Germline V gives CDR1 SGDLS, CDR2 YYNGEE. The CDR3 bases are TGTGCCAGCAGCATTAGCGGGAAGTTGGATGAGCAGTTCTTC. This codes for CASSISGKLDEQFF.

This clone was found a few times. The chain links TRBV18 to TRBJ1-5; tentative D call: TRBD1 (5 bases). The germline gives CDR1 KGHSH, CDR2 LQKENI. The CDR3 is 12 amino acids. V lost 6 bases, J lost 6 bases, and 9 bases lay in between. CDR3 amino acids: CASSPGGQPQHF. The CDR3 nucleotides read TGTGCCAGCTCCCCGGGGGGTCAGCCCCAGCATTTT.

The gene calls are TRBV19 and TRBJ1-1; D might be TRBD1 (6 bases). The CDR3 contains 14 residues. Trimming took off 7 bases at V and 4 bases at J, with 16 bases between the two ends. CDR1 is LNHDA, CDR2 SQIVND, per germline (reference sequence). The CDR3 region is CASIPLGGVTEAFF. The CDR3 DNA follows: TGTGCCAGTATCCCCCTTGGGGGCGTCACTGAAGCTTTCTTT.

The chain couples TRBV5-1 to TRBJ1-1; D not certain. The length of the CDR3 is 19 residues. Germline lookup yields CDR1 SGHRS and CDR2 YFSETQ. V gave up 0 bases and J gave up 0 bases, with 21 bases separating them. The DNA of the CDR3 is TGCGCCAGCAGCTTGGTCGGGGTCCAGCCAAGGGCCTTGAACACTGAAGCTTTCTTT. Translation: CASSLVGVQPRALNTEAFF.

Here the CDR3 DNA reads TGTGCCAGCACACAGAGGGACGGCTCCTACGAGCAGTACTTC. Translated: CASTQRDGSYEQYF. V is TRBV6-5 and J is TRBJ2-7; D possibly matches TRBD1 or TRBD2 (5 bases each). This CDR3 comprises 14 residues. The V end lost 7 bases, the J end lost 0 bases, and 13 bases lay between the germline ends. CDR1 is MNHEY, CDR2 SVGAGI, per germline.

This sequence joins TRBV9 and TRBJ2-2, with 10 bases aligning to TRBD2. V was clipped by 3 bases and J by 2 bases; unmatched bases: 7. CDR3 size: 17 residues. Germline loops: CDR1 SGDLS, CDR2 YYNGEE. CDR3 DNA: TGTGCCAGCAGCGGACTTAGGACTAGCGGAAACACCGGGGAGCTGTTTTTT. Translation: CASSGLRTSGNTGELFF.

CDR3 in amino acids: CASIPDRGAIDTQYF. For the CDR3, the DNA is TGTGCCAGCATTCCGGACAGGGGAGCAATAGATACGCAGTATTTT. This sequence joins TRBV2 and TRBJ2-3; 9 bases match TRBD1. Germline V CDR1 and CDR2: SNHLY, FYNNEI. J gave up 5 bases and V 7 bases, and 10 bases lay outside the gene matches. The CDR3 is made up of 15 amino acids.

The chain uses TRBV20-1 and TRBJ2-2; D unresolved. The CDR3 is 11 residues long. Germline V lookup: CDR1 DFQATT, CDR2 SNEGSKA (reference sequence). V was clipped by 3 bases and J by 7 bases, with 6 bases between them. This CDR3 is CSASLGGELFF. The CDR3 DNA is TGCAGTGCTAGTCTAGGCGGGGAGCTGTTTTTT.

This clone was observed a few times. This chain uses TRBV27 with TRBJ2-7; D is unclear. CDR1 is MNHEY and CDR2 is SMNVEV in the germline V gene (reference sequence). V was shortened by 5 bases and J by 7 bases, with 9 bases between the two germline ends. The CDR3 is made up of 11 amino acids. CDR3 nucleotides: TGTGCCAGCAGTCCAACTACGGAGCAGTACTTC. Protein product: CASSPTTEQYF.

This clone was detected only a few times. The chain employs TRBV18 and TRBJ1-2; D remains ambiguous. The germline V gene has CDR1 KGHSH and CDR2 LQKENI. The CDR3 sequence is 16 residues long. With 3 bases removed from V and 6 bases from J, the gap between germline ends came to 20 bases. The CDR3 nucleotides are TGTGCCAGCTCACCCTACCAACCCGGGAGGGCCGATGGCTACACCTTC. Amino acid sequence: CASSPYQPGRADGYTF.

The chain recombines TRBV2 with TRBJ1-2, with a weak D call TRBD1 (5 bases). V was cut by 6 bases and J by 4 bases, with 15 bases left in between. The CDR3 has 14 residues. Looked up from germline, CDR1 is SNHLY and CDR2 is FYNNEI. The CDR3 region has the DNA TGTGCCAGCAGCGGGGGGACGCGAAGCTATGGCTACACCTTC. Protein product: CASSGGTRSYGYTF. Combining the CDR3 with reference TRBV2 and TRBJ1-2 gives the whole variable domain EPEVTQTPSHQVTQMGQEVILRCVPISNHLYFYWYRQILGQKVEFLVSFYNNEISEKSEIFDDQFSVERPDGSNFTLKIRSTKLEDSAMYFCASSGGTRSYGYTFGSGTRLTVV.

This clone was counted a few times. CDR3 coding DNA: TGTGCCTGCCAGGGGCCGGTCGGGTGTAGCAATCAGCCCCAGCATTTT. It encodes CACQGPVGCSNQPQHF. The chain uses TRBV6-7 and TRBJ1-5; perhaps TRBD1 as D (6 bases). TRBV6-7 is reported as an ORF; its role is uncertain. Trimming left V 11 bases short and J 0 bases short, with 20 bases between. This CDR3 has 16 amino acids.

V usage is TRBV7-8 and J usage is TRBJ2-4; D is undetermined. V was cut by 1 base and J by 4 bases, with 8 bases left in between. This CDR3 is built from 14 residues. Germline CDR1 and CDR2: SGHVS and FQNEAQ. The CDR3, as DNA: TGTGCCAGCAGCTTAGAGGCCGGAAAAAACATTCAGTACTTC. Amino acids: CASSLEAGKNIQYF.

V gene TRBV2 combines with J gene TRBJ1-1, with D perhaps TRBD1 (6 bases). The CDR3 has 15 residues. Per germline, CDR1 SNHLY and CDR2 FYNNEI. Trimming shortened V by 5 bases and J by 4 bases, and 17 bases separated the two germline ends. CDR3 protein: CASSQRGAGGTEAFF. In DNA form, the CDR3 reads TGTGCCAGCAGTCAACGGGGGGCCGGGGGCACTGAAGCTTTCTTT. Drawing the rest from reference TRBV2 and TRBJ1-1, the complete variable domain is EPEVTQTPSHQVTQMGQEVILRCVPISNHLYFYWYRQILGQKVEFLVSFYNNEISEKSEIFDDQFSVERPDGSNFTLKIRSTKLEDSAMYFCASSQRGAGGTEAFFGQGTRLTVV.

This clone came up once. This sequence joins TRBV19 and TRBJ1-2, with no clear D. CDR1 and CDR2 from the germline V gene are LNHDA and SQIVND (reference sequence). V was clipped by 3 bases and J by 0 bases, with 5 bases between them. The CDR3 consists of 13 residues. CDR3 sequence: CASSIDPNYGYTF. CDR3 nucleotides: TGTGCCAGTAGTATTGACCCTAACTATGGCTACACCTTC.

The gene calls are TRBV13 and TRBJ2-1, with 9 bases aligning to TRBD2. V trimming: 8 bases; J trimming: 4 bases; junction bases outside the gene matches: 15. The CDR3 has 17 residues. Per the germline V gene, CDR1 is PRHDT and CDR2 is FYEKMQ (reference sequence). The CDR3 DNA is TGTGCCAGCGCCACCCGGAGGGGACTAGCCGCTTACAATGAGCAGTTCTTC. It yields the protein CASATRRGLAAYNEQFF.